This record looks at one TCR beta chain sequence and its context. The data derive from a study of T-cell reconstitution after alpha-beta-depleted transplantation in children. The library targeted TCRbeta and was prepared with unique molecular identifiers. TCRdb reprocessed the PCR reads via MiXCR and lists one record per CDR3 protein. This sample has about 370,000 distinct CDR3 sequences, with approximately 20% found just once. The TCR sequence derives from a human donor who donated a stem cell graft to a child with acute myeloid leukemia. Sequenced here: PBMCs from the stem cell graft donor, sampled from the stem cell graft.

The CDR3 region has the DNA TGCAGCGTTGAAGCGGGACAGGGGGCTACGCAGTATTTT. Translated, it gives CSVEAGQGATQYF. The gene calls are TRBV29-1 and TRBJ2-3; 12 nucleotides match TRBD1. Germline V lookup: CDR1 SQVTM, CDR2 ANQGSEA. The junction had 1 base not matched to a gene; V was cut back by 1 base and J by 8 bases. The CDR3 is made up of 13 amino acids.